The present entry profiles one T cell receptor (beta chain) with its context. This entry belongs to a study of blood T cell repertoires in COVID-19. Per germline, CDR1 MDHEN and CDR2 SYDVKM. The CDR3 extends over 19 amino acids. Trimming removed 2 bases from V and 0 bases from J, with 20 bases in between. The age range of participants was 18 to 89 years, with residence in about 25 US areas. Per the original data handling: By means of reference gene primer amplification, nucleated cell counts were estimated. This table comes from immunoSEQ multiplex PCR, and its TCRdb copy is limited to in-frame clones, with some not included. The V and J calls and the clone size are those of that table, but D and trimming were determined from the DNA. The sample contains 400,000 or so clones, 75% to 90% of which appear only once.

Input material: PBMCs or T cells enriched from blood (not recorded which). This receptor was identified in a man aged 30 to 39 who had recovered from COVID-19. The rearrangement links TRBV28 to TRBJ2-1; D uncertain. The DNA of the CDR3 is TGTGCCAGCAGTTTACCCCTCCCCCCACAACGATACTCCTACAATGAGCAGTTCTTC. It encodes CASSLPLPPQRYSYNEQFF.